This TCR beta chain was sequenced during a study of T-cell reconstitution after alpha-beta-depleted transplantation in children. Construction of the TCRbeta library involved unique molecular identifiers. TCRdb reprocessed the PCR reads with MiXCR, giving one entry per CDR3 protein. Of hundreds of thousands of distinct CDR3 sequences listed, around 13% were seen once; the top ten hold around 5.8%. Only a few counts were recorded for this clonotype. Specimen: PBMCs from the stem cell graft donor, collected from the stem cell graft. This TCR was recovered from a human donor who donated a stem cell graft to a child with combined immunodeficiency.

CDR3 sequence: CASSLPLWTGDMYEQYF. CDR3 DNA sequence: TGTGCCAGCAGTCTCCCCCTATGGACAGGGGATATGTACGAGCAGTACTTC. The chain employs TRBV28 and TRBJ2-7; 9 nucleotides match TRBD1. CDR3 length: 17 residues. The V gene's germline CDR1 is MDHEN and CDR2 SYDVKM. The V segment lost 5 bases and the J segment 4 bases; nucleotides outside the gene matches: 15.